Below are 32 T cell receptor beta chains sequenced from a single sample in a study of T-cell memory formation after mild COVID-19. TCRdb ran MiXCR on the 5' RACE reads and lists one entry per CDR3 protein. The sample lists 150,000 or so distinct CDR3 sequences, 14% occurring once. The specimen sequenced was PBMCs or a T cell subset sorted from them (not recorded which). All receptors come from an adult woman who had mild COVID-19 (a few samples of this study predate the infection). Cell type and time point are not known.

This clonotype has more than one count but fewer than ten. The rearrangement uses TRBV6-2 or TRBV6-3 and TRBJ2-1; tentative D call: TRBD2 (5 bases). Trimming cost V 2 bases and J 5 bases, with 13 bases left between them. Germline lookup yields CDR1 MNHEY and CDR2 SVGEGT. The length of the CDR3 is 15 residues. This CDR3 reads CASSYGSPLDNEQFF. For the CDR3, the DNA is TGTGCCAGCAGTTACGGGAGCCCTTTGGACAATGAGCAGTTCTTC.

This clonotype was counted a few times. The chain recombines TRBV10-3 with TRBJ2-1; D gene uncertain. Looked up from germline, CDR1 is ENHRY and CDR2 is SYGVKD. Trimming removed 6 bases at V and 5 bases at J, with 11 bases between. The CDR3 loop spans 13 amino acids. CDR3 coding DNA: TGTGCCATCAGGGAGCTAGGAGACAATGAGCAGTTCTTC. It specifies CAIRELGDNEQFF.

CDR3 sequence: CASSLGVNYGYTF. As DNA, the CDR3 is TGTGCCAGCAGTTTGGGTGTAAACTATGGCTACACCTTC. V is TRBV12-3 or TRBV12-4 and J is TRBJ1-2; D is ambiguous. CDR3 length: 13 residues. V was cut by 3 bases and J by 2 bases, with 7 bases left in between.

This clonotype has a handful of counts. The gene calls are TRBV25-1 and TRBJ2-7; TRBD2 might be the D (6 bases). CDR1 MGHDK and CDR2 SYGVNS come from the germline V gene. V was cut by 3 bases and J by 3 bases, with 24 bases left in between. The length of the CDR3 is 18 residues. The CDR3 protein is CASSDPSSAGTGYYEQYF. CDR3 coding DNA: TGTGCCAGCAGTGACCCTTCCTCCGCCGGGACTGGATACTACGAGCAGTACTTC.

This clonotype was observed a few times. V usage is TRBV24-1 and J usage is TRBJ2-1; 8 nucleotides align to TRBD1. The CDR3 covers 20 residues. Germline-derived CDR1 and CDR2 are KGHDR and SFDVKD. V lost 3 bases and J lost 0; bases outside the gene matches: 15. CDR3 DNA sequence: TGTGCCACCAGTGATAGTCGCCAGGGGGCCGTGGAGGGCTCCTACAATGAGCAGTTCTTC. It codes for CATSDSRQGAVEGSYNEQFF.

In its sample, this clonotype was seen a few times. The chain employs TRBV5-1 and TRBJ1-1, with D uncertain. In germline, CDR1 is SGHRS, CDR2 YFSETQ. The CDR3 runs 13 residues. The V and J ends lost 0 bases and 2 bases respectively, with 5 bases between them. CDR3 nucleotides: TGCGCCAGCAGCTTGGGGTACAACACTGAAGCTTTCTTT. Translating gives CASSLGYNTEAFF.

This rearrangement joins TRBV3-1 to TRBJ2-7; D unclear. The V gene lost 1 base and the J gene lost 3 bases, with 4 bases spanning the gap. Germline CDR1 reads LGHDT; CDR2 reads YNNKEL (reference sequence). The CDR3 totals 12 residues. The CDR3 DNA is TGTGCCAGCAGCCAAGCAGGCTACGAGCAGTACTTC. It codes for CASSQAGYEQYF.

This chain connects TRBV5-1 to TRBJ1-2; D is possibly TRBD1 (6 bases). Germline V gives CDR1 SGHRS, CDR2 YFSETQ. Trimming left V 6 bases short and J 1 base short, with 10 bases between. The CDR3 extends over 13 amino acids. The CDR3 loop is CASKLDSNYGYTF. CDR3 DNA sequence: TGCGCCAGCAAGCTGGACAGTAACTATGGCTACACCTTC.

CDR3 loop: CASSLKRERTDTQYF. CDR3 nucleotide sequence: TGTGCCAGCAGCCTTAAGAGGGAGAGGACAGATACGCAGTATTTT. The genes are TRBV11-2 and TRBJ2-3, with D tentatively TRBD2 (5 bases). CDR1 is SGHAT, CDR2 FQNNGV, per germline. V was shortened by 5 bases and J by 3 bases, with 15 bases between the two germline ends. The CDR3 covers 15 residues.

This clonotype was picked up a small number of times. The CDR3, as DNA: TGTGCCAGCAGTGGGGCAGGGACCGGGGAGCTGTTTTTT. Translation gives CASSGAGTGELFF. The J gene is TRBJ2-2, the V gene TRBV2; D is possibly TRBD1 (5 bases). The CDR3 has 13 amino acids. V was clipped by 4 bases and J by 5 bases, with 8 bases between them. The germline gives CDR1 SNHLY, CDR2 FYNNEI.

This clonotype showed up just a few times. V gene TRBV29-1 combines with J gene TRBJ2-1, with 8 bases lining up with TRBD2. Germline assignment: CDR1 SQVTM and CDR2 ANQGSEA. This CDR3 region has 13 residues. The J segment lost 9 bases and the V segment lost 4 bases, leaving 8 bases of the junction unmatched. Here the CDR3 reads CSVVAGGGGEQFF. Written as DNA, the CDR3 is TGCAGCGTTGTGGCGGGAGGTGGGGGTGAGCAGTTCTTC.

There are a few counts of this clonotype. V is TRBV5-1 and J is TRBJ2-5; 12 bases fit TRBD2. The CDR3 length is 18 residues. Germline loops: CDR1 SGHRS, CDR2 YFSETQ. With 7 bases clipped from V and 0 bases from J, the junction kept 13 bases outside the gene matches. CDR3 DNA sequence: TGCGCCAGCGGACTTAAGACTAGCGGGGGCCCGTACCAAGAGACCCAGTACTTC. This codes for CASGLKTSGGPYQETQYF.

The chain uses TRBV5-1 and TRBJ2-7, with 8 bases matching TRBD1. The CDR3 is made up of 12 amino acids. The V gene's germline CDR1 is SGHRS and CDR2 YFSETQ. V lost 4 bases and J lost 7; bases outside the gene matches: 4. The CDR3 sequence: CASSDRGWEQYF. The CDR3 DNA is TGCGCCAGCAGCGACAGGGGTTGGGAGCAGTACTTC.

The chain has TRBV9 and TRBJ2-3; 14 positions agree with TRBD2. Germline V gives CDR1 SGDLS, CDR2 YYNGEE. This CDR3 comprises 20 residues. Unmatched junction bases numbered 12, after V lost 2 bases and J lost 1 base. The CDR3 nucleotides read TGTGCCAGCAGCGTCACGCTCCGACTAGCGGGGGGGCAGGGCACAGATACGCAGTATTTT. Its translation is CASSVTLRLAGGQGTDTQYF.

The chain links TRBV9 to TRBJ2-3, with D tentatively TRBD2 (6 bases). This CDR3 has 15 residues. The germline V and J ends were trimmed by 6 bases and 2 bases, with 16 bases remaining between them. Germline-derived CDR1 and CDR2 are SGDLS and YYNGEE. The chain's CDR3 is CASTPGVGSTDTQYF. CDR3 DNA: TGTGCCAGCACTCCGGGGGTGGGATCCACAGATACGCAGTATTTT. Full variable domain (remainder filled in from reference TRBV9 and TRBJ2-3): DSGVTQTPKHLITATGQRVTLRCSPRSGDLSVYWYQQSLDQGLQFLIQYYNGEERAKGNILERFSAQQFPDLHSELNLSSLELGDSALYFCASTPGVGSTDTQYFGPGTRLTVL.

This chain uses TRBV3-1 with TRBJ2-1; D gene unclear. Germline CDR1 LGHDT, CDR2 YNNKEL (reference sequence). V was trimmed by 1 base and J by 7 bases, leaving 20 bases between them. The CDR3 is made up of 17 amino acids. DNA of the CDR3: TGTGCCAGCAGCCAAGTCACCTCAGGTCGGACCGAGAATGAGCAGTTCTTC. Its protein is CASSQVTSGRTENEQFF.

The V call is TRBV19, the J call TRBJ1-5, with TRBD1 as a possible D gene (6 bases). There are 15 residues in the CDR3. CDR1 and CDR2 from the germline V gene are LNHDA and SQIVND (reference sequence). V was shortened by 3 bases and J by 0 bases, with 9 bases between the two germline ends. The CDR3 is CASSIQDSSNQPQHF. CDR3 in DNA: TGTGCCAGTAGTATCCAGGACAGTAGCAATCAGCCCCAGCATTTT.

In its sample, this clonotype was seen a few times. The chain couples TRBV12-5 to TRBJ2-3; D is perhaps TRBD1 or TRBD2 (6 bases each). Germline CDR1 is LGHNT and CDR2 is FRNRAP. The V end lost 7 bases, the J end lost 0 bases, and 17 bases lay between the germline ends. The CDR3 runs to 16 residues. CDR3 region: CASATGGGQSTDTQYF. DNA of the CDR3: TGTGCTAGTGCCACCGGGGGCGGGCAAAGCACAGATACGCAGTATTTT.

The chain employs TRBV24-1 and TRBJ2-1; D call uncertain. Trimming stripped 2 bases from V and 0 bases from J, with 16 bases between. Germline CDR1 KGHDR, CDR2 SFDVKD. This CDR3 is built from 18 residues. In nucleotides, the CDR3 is TGTGCCACCAGTGATTATCGAAAGGGATTGAGCTCCTACAATGAGCAGTTCTTC. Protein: CATSDYRKGLSSYNEQFF.

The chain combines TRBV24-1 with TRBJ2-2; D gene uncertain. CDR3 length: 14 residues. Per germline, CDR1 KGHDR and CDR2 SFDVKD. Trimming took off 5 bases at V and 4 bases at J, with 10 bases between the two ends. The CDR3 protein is CATSVTDTTGELFF. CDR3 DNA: TGTGCCACCAGTGTTACTGATACCACCGGGGAGCTGTTTTTT.

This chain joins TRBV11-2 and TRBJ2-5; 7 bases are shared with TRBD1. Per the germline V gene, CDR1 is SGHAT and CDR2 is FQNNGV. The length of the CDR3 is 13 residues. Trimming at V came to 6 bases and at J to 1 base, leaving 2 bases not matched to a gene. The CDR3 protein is CASRRTGQETQYF. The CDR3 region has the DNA TGTGCCAGCAGAAGGACAGGCCAAGAGACCCAGTACTTC.

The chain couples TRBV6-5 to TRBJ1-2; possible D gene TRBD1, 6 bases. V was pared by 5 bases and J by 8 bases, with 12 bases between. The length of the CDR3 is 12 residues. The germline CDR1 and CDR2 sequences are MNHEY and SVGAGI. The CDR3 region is CASSTGFGGYTF. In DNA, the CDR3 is TGTGCCAGCAGTACAGGGTTTGGAGGCTACACCTTC.

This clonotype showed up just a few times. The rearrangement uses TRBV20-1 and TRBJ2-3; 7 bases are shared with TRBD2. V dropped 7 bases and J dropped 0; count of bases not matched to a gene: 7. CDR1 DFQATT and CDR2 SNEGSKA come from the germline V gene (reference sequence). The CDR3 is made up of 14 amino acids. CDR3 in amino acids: CSVQPAGSTDTQYF. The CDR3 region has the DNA TGCAGTGTACAGCCAGCGGGGAGCACAGATACGCAGTATTTT.

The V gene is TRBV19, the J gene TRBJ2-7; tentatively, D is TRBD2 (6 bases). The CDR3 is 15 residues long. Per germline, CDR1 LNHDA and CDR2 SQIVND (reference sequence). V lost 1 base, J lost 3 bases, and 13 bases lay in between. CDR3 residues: CASSIVLATIYEQYF. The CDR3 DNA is TGTGCCAGTAGTATAGTGCTAGCGACTATCTACGAGCAGTACTTC. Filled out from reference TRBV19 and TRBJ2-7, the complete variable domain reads DGGITQSPKYLFRKEGQNVTLSCEQNLNHDAMYWYRQDPGQGLRLIYYSQIVNDFQKGDIAEGYSVSREKKESFPLTVTSAQKNPTAFYLCASSIVLATIYEQYFGPGTRLTVT.

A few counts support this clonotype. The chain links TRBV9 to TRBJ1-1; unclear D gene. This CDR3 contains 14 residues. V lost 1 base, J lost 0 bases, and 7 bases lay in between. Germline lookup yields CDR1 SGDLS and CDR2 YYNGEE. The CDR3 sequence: CASSVQNMNTEAFF. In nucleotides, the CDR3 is TGTGCCAGCAGCGTACAAAATATGAACACTGAAGCTTTCTTT.

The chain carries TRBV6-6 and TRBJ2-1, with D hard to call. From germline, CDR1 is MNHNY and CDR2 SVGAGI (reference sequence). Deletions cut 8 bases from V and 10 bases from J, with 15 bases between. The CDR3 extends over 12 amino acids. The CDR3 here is CASGFSRVEQFF. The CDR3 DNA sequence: TGTGCCAGCGGATTCTCCCGGGTAGAGCAGTTCTTC.

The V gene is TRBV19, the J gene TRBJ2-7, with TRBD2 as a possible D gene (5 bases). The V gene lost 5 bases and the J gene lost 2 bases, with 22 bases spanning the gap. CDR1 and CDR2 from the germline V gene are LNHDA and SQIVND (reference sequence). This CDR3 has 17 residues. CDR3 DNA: TGTGCCAGTAGTCCCCGTGGTGTGAGGACTCGGGCCTACGAGCAGTACTTC. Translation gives CASSPRGVRTRAYEQYF. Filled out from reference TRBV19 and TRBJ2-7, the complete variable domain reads DGGITQSPKYLFRKEGQNVTLSCEQNLNHDAMYWYRQDPGQGLRLIYYSQIVNDFQKGDIAEGYSVSREKKESFPLTVTSAQKNPTAFYLCASSPRGVRTRAYEQYFGPGTRLTVT.

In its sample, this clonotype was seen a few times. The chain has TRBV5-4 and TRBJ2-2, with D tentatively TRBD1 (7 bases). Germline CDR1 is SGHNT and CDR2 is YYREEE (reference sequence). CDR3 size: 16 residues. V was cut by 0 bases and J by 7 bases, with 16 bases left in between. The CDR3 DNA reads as TGTGCCAGCAGCTTGGTGAACAACCAGGGGGGCGGGGAGCTGTTTTTT. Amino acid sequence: CASSLVNNQGGGELFF.

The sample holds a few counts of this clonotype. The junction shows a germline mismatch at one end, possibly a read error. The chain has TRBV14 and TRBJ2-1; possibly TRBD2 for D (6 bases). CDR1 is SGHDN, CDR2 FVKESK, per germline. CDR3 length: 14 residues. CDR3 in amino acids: CASCQLARYNEQFF. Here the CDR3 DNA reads TGTGCCAGCTGCCAGCTAGCGAGGTACAATGAGCAGTTCTTC.

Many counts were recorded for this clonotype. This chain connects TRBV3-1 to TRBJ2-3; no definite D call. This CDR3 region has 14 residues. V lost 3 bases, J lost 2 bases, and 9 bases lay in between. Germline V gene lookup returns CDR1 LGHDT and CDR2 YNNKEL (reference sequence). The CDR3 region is CASSQSGHTDTQYF. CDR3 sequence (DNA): TGTGCCAGCAGCCAGAGTGGTCACACAGATACGCAGTATTTT.

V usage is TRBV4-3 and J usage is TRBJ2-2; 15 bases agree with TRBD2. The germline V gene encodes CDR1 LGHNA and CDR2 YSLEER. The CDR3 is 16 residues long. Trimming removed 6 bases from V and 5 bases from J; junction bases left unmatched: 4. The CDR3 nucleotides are TGCGCCAGCAGACGGACTAGCGGGGGGGGTACCGGGGAGCTGTTTTTT. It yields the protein CASRRTSGGGTGELFF.

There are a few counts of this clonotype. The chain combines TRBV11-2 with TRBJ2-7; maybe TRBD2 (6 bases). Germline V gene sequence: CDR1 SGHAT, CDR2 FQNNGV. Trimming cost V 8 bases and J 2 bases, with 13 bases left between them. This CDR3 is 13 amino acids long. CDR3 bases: TGTGCCAGCGGACCGGGACTTCCCTACGAGCAGTACTTC. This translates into CASGPGLPYEQYF.